This record concerns one TCR beta chain sequence. Its antigen specificity is not known. Base-call qualities are not available, and no considerably larger clone is one nucleotide away. No immune events, such as infections, were documented for the healthy donors during the collection period. Time-dependent variance in a beta-binomial model of T-cell clone differential abundance was calibrated using healthy-donor blood repertoires as a training cohort. The training cohort included 10 or so healthy donors, of whom 3 were female and 7 were male. Donor ages ranged from 29 to 64 years, with an average of around 45 years. Whole blood, obtained from a commercial supplier, was collected from each healthy donor at three time points spaced roughly 2 weeks apart. For immunosequencing, genomic DNA was extracted from unsorted whole blood. The data belong to a study of identifying expanded T cells in peripheral blood (dated by TCRdb to between 2018 and 2020). As for the study more broadly: Technical replicates were generated by sequencing separate aliquots of the same genomic DNA pool, with four replicates compared pairwise. The research as a whole found: The authors expected biological variance in healthy repertoires might increase further over much longer intervals such as months to years. Both the number of clones called differentially abundant and the false-positive rate were significantly reduced by the beta-binomial model across all healthy-donor time intervals. For all healthy donors, the variance in clone template counts between roughly two-week samples rose significantly as total template count increased. Approximately 1.2 differentially abundant clones were flagged by the binomial model between technical replicates, whereas about 15 and 19 were flagged over approximately two weeks and four weeks, respectively.

V loses 0 bases of germline sequence and J loses 2 bases, and the interval between the two ends is 9 bases. The CDR3, cysteine through phenylalanine, is 15 amino acids long. Only CDR3 DNA remains: 45 bases, in frame from the first base. The germline V gene encodes CDR1 SGHDT and CDR2 YYEEEE. The immunoSEQ Assay, which uses bias-controlled multiplex PCR amplification of genomic DNA, was used to profile TCRbeta CDR3 regions. Turning to the authors' computational methods: To quantify the absolute abundance of each unique TCRbeta CDR3 region, the sequences were collapsed and filtered. Differential abundance was assessed using a binomial (Fisher-equivalent) model and a beta-binomial model in which time-dependent variance fitted from healthy donors was added. Clones with fewer than 5 combined templates were removed, and a clone was called differentially abundant if the clone's Benjamini-Hochberg FDR was below 0.01. Using the form v = (b*log(k)+a)^2, the beta-binomial variance was modeled as a function of the total template count across the two samples. The immuneACCESS repertoire file appears here via TCRdb, limited to in-frame rearrangements. These files lack a portion of the clones; in checked studies, under half of the deficit traces to unresolved V genes, and the cause of the others is not known. The V and J calls and the clone size are those of that table, but D and trimming were determined from the DNA. Counted in this sample were some 93,000 clones; approximately 86% of them appeared once. Of the sample, 5.5% to 6% falls within the top ten clones.

Recombination linked TRBV5-6 to TRBJ1-3; the D gene is unclear. Sequenced: blood. This clonotype was obtained from a person between 18 and 70 years old in good health. The DNA is as follows: TGTGCCAGCAGCTTGGGGGGTAACCCTGGAAACACCATATATTTT. This encodes CASSLGGNPGNTIYF.